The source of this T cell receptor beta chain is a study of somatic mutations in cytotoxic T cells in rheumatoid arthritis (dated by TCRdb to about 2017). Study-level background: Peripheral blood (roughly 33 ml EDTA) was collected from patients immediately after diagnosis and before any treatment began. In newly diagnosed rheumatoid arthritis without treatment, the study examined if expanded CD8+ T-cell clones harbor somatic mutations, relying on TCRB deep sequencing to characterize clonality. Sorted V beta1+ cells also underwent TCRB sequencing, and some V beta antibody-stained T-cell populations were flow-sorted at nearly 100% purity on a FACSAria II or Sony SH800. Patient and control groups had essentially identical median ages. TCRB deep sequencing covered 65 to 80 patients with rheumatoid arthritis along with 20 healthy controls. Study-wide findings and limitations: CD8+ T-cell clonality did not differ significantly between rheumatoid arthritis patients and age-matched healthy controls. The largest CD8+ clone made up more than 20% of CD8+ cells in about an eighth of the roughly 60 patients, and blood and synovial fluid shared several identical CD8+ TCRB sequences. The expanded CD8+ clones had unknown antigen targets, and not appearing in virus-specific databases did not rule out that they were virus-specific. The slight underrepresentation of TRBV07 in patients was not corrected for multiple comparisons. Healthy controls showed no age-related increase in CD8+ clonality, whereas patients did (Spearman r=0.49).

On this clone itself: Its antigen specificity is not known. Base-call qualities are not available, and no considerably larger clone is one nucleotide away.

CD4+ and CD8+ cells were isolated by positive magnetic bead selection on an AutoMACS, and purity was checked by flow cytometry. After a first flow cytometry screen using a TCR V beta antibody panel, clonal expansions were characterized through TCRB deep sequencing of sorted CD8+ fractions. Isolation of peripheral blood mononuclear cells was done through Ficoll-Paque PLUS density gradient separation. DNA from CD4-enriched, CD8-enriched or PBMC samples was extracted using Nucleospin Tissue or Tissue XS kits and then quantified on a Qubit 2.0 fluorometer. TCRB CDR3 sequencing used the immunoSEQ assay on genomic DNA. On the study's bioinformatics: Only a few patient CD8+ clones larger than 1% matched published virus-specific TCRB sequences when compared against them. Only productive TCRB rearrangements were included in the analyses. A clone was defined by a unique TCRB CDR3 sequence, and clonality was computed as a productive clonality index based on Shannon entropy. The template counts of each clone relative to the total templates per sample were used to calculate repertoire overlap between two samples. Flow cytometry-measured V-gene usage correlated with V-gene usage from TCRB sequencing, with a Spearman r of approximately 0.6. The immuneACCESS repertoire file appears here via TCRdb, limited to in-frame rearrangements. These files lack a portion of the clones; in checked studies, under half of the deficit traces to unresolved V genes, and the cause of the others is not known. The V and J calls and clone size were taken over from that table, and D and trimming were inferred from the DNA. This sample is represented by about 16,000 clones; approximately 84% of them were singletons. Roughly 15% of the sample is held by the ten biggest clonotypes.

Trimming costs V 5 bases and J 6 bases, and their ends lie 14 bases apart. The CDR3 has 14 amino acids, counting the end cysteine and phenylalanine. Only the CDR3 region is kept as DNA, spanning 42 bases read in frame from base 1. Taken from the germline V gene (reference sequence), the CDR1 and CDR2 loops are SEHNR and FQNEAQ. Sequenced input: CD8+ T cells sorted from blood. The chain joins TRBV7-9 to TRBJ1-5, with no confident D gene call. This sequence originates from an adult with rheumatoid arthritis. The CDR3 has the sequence CASSPLLGVQPQHF. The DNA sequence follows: TGTGCCAGCAGCCCCCTGCTTGGAGTTCAGCCCCAGCATTTT.